This T cell receptor beta chain was captured by sequencing in a study of T cells in Graves' hyperthyroidism and ophthalmopathy. About the research overall: At the time of initial diagnosis and before any treatment, peripheral blood was collected.

Broader study findings: Researchers found most expanded thyroid clonotypes above 0.001 in blood as well.

This clonotype has only a few counts. Its antigen is currently unknown. Amplified TCR beta CDR3 regions came from RNA transcripts. Researchers ran a first-round RT-PCR on the TCR CDR3 using the HTBI primer set. TCRdb processed the multiplex PCR reads anew with MiXCR; each CDR3 protein has one entry. The sample has over 500,000 distinct CDR3 sequences, 12% to 15% seen once. Subjects aged 18 to 65 presented with newly diagnosed hyperthyroidism of less than 2 months' duration. This sequence originates from a woman in her 40s with Graves' hyperthyroidism. Sequencing was performed on blood.

The CDR3 region has the DNA TGTGCCATCACCGATGGAGACTACAATGAGCAGTTCTTC. Translating gives CAITDGDYNEQFF. This chain joins TRBV10-3 and TRBJ2-1; no clear D. CDR3 length: 13 residues. Trimming cost V 7 bases and J 3 bases, with 10 bases left between them. Germline V gene sequence: CDR1 ENHRY, CDR2 SYGVKD.